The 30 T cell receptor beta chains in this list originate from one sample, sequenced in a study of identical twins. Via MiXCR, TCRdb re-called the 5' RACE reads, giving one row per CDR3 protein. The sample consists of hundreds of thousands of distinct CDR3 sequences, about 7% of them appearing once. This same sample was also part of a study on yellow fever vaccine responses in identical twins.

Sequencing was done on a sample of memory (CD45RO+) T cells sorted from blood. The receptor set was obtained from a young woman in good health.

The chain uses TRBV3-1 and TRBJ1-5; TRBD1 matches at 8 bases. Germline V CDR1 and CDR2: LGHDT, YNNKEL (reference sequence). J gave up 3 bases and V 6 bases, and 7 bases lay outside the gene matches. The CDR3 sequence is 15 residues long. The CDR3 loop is CASSQGGQANQPQHF. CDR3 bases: TGTGCCAGCAGTCAGGGGGGACAGGCCAATCAGCCCCAGCATTTT.

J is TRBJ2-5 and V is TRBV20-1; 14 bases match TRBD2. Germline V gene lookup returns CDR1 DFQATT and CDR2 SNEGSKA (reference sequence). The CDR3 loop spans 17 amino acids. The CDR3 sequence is CCARGTSGGPLGETQYF. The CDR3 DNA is TGCTGCGCTAGGGGGACTAGCGGGGGCCCACTAGGGGAGACCCAGTACTTC.

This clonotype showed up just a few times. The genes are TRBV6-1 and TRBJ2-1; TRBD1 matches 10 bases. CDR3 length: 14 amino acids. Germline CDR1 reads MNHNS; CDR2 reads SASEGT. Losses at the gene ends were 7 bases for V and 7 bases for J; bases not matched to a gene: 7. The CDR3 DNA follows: TGTGCCAGCAAGGGACAGGGGTTAAGGAATGAGCAGTTCTTC. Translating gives CASKGQGLRNEQFF.

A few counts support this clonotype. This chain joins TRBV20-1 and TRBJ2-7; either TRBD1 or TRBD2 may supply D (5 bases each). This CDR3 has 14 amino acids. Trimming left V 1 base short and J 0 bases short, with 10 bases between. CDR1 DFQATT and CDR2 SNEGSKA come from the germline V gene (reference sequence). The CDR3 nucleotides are TGCAGTGCTAGAGCCTGGGGGTCCTCCTACGAGCAGTACTTC. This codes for CSARAWGSSYEQYF.

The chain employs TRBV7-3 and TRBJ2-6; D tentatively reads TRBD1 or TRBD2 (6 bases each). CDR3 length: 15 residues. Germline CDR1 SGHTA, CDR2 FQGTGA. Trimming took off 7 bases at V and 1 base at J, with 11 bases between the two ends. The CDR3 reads CASKSGASGANVLTF. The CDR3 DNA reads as TGTGCCAGCAAATCGGGGGCTTCTGGGGCCAACGTCCTGACTTTC. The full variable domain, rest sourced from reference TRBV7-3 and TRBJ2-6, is GAGVSQTPSNKVTEKGKYVELRCDPISGHTALYWYRQSLGQGPEFLIYFQGTGAADDSGLPNDRFFAVRPEGSVSTLKIQRTERGDSAVYLCASKSGASGANVLTFGAGSRLTVL.

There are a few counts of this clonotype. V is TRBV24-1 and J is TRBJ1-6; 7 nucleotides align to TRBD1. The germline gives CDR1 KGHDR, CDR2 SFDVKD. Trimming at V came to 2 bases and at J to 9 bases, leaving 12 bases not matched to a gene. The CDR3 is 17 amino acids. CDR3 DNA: TGTGCCACCAGTGATTGGAACGCGACAGGGACATCTTCACCCCTCCACTTT. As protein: CATSDWNATGTSSPLHF.

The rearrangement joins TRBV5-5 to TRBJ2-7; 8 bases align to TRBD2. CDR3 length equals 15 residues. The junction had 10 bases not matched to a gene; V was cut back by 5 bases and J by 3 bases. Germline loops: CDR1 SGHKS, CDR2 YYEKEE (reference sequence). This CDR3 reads CASRRPGLGIYEQYF. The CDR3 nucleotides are TGTGCCAGCAGGCGGCCGGGACTAGGTATCTACGAGCAGTACTTC.

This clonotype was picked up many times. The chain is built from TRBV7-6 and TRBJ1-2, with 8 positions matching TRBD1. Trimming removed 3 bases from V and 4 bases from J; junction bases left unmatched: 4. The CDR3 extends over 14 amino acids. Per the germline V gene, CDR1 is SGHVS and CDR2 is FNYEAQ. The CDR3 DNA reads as TGTGCCAGCAGCTTTGGAACAGGGGGCTATGGCTACACCTTC. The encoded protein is CASSFGTGGYGYTF. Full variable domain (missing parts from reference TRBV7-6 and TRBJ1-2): GAGVSQSPRYKVTKRGQDVALRCDPISGHVSLYWYRQALGQGPEFLTYFNYEAQQDKSGLPNDRFSAERPEGSISTLTIQRTEQRDSAMYRCASSFGTGGYGYTFGSGTRLTVV.

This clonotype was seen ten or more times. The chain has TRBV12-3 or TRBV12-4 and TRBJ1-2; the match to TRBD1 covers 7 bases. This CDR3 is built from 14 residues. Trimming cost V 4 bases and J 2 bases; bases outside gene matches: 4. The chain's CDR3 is CASSYKGQNYGYTF. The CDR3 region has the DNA TGTGCCAGCAGTTACAAGGGACAGAACTATGGCTACACCTTC.

This CDR3 is CASLKNPLAGSYEQYF. CDR3 nucleotide sequence: TGTGCCAGTCTCAAAAACCCGCTAGCGGGTTCCTACGAGCAGTACTTC. This sequence joins TRBV2 and TRBJ2-7; 8 positions match TRBD2. In germline, CDR1 is SNHLY, CDR2 FYNNEI. V shed 9 bases and J 1 base; nucleotides not matched to a gene: 14. The CDR3 is made up of 16 amino acids. The complete variable domain, with remaining parts taken from reference TRBV2 and TRBJ2-7, reads EPEVTQTPSHQVTQMGQEVILRCVPISNHLYFYWYRQILGQKVEFLVSFYNNEISEKSEIFDDQFSVERPDGSNFTLKIRSTKLEDSAMYFCASLKNPLAGSYEQYFGPGTRLTVT.

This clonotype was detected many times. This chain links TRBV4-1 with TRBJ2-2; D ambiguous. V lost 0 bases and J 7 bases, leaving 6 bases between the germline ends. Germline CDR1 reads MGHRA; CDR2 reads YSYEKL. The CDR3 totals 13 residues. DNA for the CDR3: TGCGCCAGCAGCCAAGAATATCGCGGGGAGCTGTTTTTT. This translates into CASSQEYRGELFF.

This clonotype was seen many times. CDR3 in amino acids: CASSADRSYTGELFF. The CDR3 region has the DNA TGCGCCAGCAGCGCGGACAGGTCCTACACCGGGGAGCTGTTTTTT. V and J are TRBV5-1 and TRBJ2-2; 7 bases map to TRBD1. With 4 bases clipped from V and 3 bases from J, the junction kept 6 bases outside the gene matches. The CDR3 is 15 residues long. Germline-derived CDR1 and CDR2 are SGHRS and YFSETQ.

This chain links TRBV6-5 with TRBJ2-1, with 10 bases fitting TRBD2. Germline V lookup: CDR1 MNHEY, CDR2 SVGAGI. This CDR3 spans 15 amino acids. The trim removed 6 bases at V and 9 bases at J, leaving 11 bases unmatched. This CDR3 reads CASSLTSGRSGEQFF. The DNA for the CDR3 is TGTGCCAGCAGCTTGACTAGCGGGCGATCTGGTGAGCAGTTCTTC.

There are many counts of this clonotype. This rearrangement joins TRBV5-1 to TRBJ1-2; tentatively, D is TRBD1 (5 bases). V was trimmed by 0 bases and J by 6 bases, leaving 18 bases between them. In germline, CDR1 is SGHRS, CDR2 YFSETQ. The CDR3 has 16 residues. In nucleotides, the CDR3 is TGCGCCAGCAGCTTGGCGACTTCTCCGGACACGCATGGCTACACCTTC. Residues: CASSLATSPDTHGYTF.

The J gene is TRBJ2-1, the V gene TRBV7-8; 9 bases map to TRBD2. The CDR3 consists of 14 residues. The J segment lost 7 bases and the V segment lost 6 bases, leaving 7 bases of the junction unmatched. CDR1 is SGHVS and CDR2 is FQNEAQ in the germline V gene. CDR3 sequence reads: CASSPVTSGNEQFF. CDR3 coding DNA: TGTGCCAGCAGTCCGGTAACTAGCGGGAATGAGCAGTTCTTC.

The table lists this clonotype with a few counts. This CDR3 reads CASKRAQLSSYNEQFF. As DNA, the CDR3 is TGTGCCAGCAAGAGGGCCCAACTAAGCTCCTACAATGAGCAGTTCTTC. This chain connects TRBV2 to TRBJ2-1, with a tentative D call TRBD2 (5 bases). Trimming pared 7 bases from V and 0 bases from J, leaving 16 bases between. The CDR3 is 16 residues long. Germline CDR1 reads SNHLY; CDR2 reads FYNNEI.

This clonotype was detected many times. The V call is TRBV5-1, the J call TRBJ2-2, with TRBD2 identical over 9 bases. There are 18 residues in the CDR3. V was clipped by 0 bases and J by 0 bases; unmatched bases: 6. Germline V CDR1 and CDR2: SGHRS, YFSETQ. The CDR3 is CASSLAPSGAANTGELFF. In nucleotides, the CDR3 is TGCGCCAGCAGCTTGGCCCCTAGCGGGGCCGCGAACACCGGGGAGCTGTTTTTT.

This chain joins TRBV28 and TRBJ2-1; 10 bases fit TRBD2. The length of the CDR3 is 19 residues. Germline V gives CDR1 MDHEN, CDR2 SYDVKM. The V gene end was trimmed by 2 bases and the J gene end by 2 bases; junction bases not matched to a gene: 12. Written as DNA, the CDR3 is TGTGCCAGCAGTTTAGGGGAGCGGGAGGGGTCCTGGACCTACAATGAGCAGTTCTTC. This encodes CASSLGEREGSWTYNEQFF.

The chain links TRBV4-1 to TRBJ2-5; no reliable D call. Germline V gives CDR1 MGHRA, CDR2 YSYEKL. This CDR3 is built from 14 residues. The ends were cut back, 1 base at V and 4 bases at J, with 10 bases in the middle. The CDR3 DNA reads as TGCGCCAGCAGCCAAGTTTTAGGGCTAGAGACCCAGTACTTC. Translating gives CASSQVLGLETQYF.

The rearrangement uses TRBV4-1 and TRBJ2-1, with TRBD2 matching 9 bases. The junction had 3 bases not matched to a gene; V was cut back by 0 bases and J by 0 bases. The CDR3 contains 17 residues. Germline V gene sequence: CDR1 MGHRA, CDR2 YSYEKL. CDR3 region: CASSQDAAGGSYNEQFF. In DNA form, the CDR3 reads TGCGCCAGCAGCCAAGACGCAGCGGGGGGCTCCTACAATGAGCAGTTCTTC.

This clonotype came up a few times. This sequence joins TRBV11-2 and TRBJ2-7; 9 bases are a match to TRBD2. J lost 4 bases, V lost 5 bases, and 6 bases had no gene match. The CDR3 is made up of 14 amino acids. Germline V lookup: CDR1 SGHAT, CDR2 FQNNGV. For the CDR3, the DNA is TGTGCCAGCAGCATCATTAGCGGGGGATACGAGCAGTACGTC. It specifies CASSIISGGYEQYV.

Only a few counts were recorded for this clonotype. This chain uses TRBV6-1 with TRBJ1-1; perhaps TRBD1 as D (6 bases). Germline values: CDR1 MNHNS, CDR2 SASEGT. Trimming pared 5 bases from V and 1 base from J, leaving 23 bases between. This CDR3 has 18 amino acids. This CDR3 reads CASSPLGLGHPRNTEAFF. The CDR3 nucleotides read TGTGCCAGCAGTCCCCTAGGTCTGGGACACCCTAGGAACACTGAAGCTTTCTTT.

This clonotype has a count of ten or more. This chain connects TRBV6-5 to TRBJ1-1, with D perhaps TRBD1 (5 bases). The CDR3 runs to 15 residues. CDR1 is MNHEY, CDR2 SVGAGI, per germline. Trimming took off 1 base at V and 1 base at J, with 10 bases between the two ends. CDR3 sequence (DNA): TGTGCCAGCAGTTACTATGGGGGGAGGAACACTGAAGCTTTCTTT. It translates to CASSYYGGRNTEAFF.

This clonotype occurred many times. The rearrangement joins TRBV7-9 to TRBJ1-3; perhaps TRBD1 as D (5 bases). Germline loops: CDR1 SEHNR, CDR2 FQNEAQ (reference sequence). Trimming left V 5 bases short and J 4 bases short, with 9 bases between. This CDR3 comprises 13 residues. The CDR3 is CASSATAGNTIYF. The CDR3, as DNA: TGTGCCAGCAGCGCGACAGCAGGAAACACCATATATTTT.

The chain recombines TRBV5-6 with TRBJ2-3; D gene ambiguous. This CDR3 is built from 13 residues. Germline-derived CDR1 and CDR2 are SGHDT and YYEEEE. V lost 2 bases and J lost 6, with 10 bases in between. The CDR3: CASSFGTSDTQYF. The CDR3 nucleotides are TGTGCCAGCAGCTTTGGCACCTCCGATACGCAGTATTTT.

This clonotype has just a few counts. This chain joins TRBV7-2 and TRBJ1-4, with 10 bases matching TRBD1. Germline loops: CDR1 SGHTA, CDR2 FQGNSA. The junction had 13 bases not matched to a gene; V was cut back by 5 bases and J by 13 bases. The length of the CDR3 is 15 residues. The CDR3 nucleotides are TGTGCCAGCAGCCCCACCGGGACAGGGGCCATCGGACTGTTTTTT. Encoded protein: CASSPTGTGAIGLFF.

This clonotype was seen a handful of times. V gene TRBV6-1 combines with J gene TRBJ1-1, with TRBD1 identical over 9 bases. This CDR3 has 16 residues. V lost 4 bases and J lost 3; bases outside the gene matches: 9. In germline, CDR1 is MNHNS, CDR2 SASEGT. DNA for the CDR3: TGTGCCAGCAGTGTCCCCCCGGGACAGGGACACACTGAAGCTTTCTTT. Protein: CASSVPPGQGHTEAFF.

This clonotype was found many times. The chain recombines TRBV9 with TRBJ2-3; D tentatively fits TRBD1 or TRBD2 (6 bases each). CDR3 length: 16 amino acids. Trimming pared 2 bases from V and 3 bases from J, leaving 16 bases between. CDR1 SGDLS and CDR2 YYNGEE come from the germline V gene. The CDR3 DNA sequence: TGTGCCAGCAGCGTTGGAATCGGGGGCAGAACAGATACGCAGTATTTT. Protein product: CASSVGIGGRTDTQYF.

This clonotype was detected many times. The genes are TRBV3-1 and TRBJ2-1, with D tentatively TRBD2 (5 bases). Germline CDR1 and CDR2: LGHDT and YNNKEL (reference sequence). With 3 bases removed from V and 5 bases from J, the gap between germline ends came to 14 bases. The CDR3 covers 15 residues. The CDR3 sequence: CASSQSSSGNNEQFF. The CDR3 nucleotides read TGTGCCAGCAGCCAGAGTTCCTCGGGGAACAATGAGCAGTTCTTC.

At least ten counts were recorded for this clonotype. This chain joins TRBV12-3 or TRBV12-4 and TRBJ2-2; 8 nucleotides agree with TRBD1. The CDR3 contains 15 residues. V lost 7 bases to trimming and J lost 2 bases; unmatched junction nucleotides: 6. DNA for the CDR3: TGTGCCAGCACCGAGGACAGGGTAAACACCGGGGAGCTGTTTTTT. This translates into CASTEDRVNTGELFF.